The present T cell receptor beta chain was sequenced within a study of vaccination effects on CD4 cells after COVID-19. Study information: Post-vaccine samples followed the second dose by a median of 72 days.

Using immunoSEQ multiplex PCR, the repertoire was profiled, and TCRdb retains in-frame clones only, with some absent. Seen here are about 46,000 clones, about four fifths observed once, and the top ten hold about 15%. Antigen-specific CD4+ T cell clonotypes were called by their expansion after viral peptide-pool culture in ViraFEST. The culture ran for approximately 10 days, and then CD4+ T cells were isolated. Each participant received a vaccine that was either BNT162b2 or mRNA-1273, given as two doses. Neither prior SARS-CoV-2 infection nor positive nucleocapsid antibodies were present in the vaccine recipients. The CDR3 loop spans 13 amino acids. Germline assignment: CDR1 SGHRS and CDR2 YFSETQ. V was clipped by 5 bases and J by 3 bases; unmatched bases: 2. In the case of this clone: No antigen is known for it.

The starting material was CD4+ T cells from PBMCs cultured with HCoV-OC43 spike peptides, obtained after COVID-19 vaccination. Subset defined: HCoV-OC43 spike overlapping peptide pool stimulation. The receptor was derived from a human donor who received a COVID-19 vaccine. The gene calls are TRBV5-1 and TRBJ2-1, with 7 nucleotides matching TRBD2. Written as DNA, the CDR3 is TGCGCCAGCAGTGCTAGCGGCTACAATGAGCAGTTCTTC. The encoded protein is CASSASGYNEQFF.